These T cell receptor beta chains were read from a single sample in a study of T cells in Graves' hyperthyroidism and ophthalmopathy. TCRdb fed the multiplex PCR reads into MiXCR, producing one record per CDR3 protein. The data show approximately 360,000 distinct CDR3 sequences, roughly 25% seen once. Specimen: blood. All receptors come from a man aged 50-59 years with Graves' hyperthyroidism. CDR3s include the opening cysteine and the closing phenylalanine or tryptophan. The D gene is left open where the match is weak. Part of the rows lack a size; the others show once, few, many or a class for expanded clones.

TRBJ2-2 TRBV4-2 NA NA TGTGCCAGCAGCCATGCCCAAGTCACCGGGGAGCTGTTTTTT CASSHAQVTGELFF
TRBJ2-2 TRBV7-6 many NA TGTGCCAGCAGCTTGTTCCGGGACCCTGCCAGTGAGCTGTTTTTT CASSLFRDPASELFF
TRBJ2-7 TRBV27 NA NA TGTGCCAGCAGTCCGGTTGATGCGGGATCCTACGAGCAGTACTTC CASSPVDAGSYEQYF
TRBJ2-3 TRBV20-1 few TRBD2 TGCAGTGCTAGGGGAGTAGCGGGTTTCACAGATACGCAGTATTTT CSARGVAGFTDTQYF
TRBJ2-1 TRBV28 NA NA TGTGCCAGCACCTTCCTTGGCGGAGCCTACAATGAGCAGTTCTTC CASTFLGGAYNEQFF
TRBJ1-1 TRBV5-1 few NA TGCGCCAGCAGACTTCGGGAGCCTGACACTGAAGCTTTCTTT CASRLREPDTEAFF
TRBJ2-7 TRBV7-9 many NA TGTGCCAGCAGCAGAGGGAGGCTAGACCACTACGAGCAGTACTTC CASSRGRLDHYEQYF
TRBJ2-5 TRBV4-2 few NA TGTGCCAGCAGCCAAGACCCTTACCCAGGGGAGACCCAGTACTTC CASSQDPYPGETQYF
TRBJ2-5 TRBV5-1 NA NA TGCGCCAGCAGCTTACCCCCAGAGACCCAGTACTTC CASSLPPETQYF
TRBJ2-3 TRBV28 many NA TGTGCCAGCATCGAAAGCGGATATACAGATACGCAGTATTTT CASIESGYTDTQYF
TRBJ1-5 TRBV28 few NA TGTGCCAGCAGGCTACTGACAGCCTCTAGCAATCAGCCCCAGCATTTT CASRLLTASSNQPQHF
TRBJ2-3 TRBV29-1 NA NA TGCAGCGTTGACCGGAGAGATACGCAGTATTTT CSVDRRDTQYF
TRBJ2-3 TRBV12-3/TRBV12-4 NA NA TGTGCCAGCACCCCGCAAGGGCAGACTACAGATACGCAGTATTTT CASTPQGQTTDTQYF
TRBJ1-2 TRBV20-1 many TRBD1 TGCAGTGCTGGGGACAGGGGCATCTATGGCTACACCTTC CSAGDRGIYGYTF
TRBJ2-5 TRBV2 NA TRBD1 TGCGCCAGCAGCCCACTACCGGGACAGGGGGGAGAGACCCAGTACTTC CASSPLPGQGGETQYF
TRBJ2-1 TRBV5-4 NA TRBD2 TGTGCCGGTCGGGCGGGGGGACCCTACAATGAGCAGTTCTTC CAGRAGGPYNEQFF
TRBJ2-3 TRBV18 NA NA TGTGCCAGCTCCGGAGCCGTCGGGATCCCGCGGGATACGCAGTATTTT CASSGAVGIPRDTQYF
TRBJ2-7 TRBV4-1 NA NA TGCGCCAGCAGCCAAGTAGCGGATAGCTCCTACGAGCAGTACTTC CASSQVADSSYEQYF
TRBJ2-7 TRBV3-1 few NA TGTGCCAGCAGCCAAGAAGGAAGGCCCTACGAGCAGTACTTC CASSQEGRPYEQYF
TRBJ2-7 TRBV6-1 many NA TGTGCCAGCAACCAGGGGGGGTACGGCGAGCAGTACTTC CASNQGGYGEQYF
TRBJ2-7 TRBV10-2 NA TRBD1 TGCGCCAGCAGTGAGGGTGGGGCAGGGGGCGGCTACGAGCAGTACTTC CASSEGGAGGGYEQYF
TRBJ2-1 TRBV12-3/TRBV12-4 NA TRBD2 TGTGCCAGCAGTTCTGGACTAGCGTCGTTCTTC CASSSGLASFF
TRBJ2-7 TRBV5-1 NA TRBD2 TGTGCCAGCAGCCTCGGACTAGCTGCTTTCGAGCAGTACTTC CASSLGLAAFEQYF
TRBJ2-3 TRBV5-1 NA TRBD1 TGCGCCAGCAGCTTGACAGGGGTCGGAAGCAAAGATACGCAGTATTTT CASSLTGVGSKDTQYF
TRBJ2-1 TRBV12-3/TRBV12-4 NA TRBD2 TGTGCCAGCAGTATAGGGACTAGCCGCGATGAGCAGTTCTTC CASSIGTSRDEQFF
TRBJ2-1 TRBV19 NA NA TGTGCCAGTAGTTCCTGGATTGACGAGAGGGCCTACAATGAGCAGTTCTTC CASSSWIDERAYNEQFF
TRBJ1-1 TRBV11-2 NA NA TGTGCCAGCAGGCGGGACGGTGAAGCTTTCTTT CASRRDGEAFF
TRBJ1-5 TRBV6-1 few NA TGTGCCAGCGCTCCTATGGAGGGTTTGGGTACTCAGCCCCAGCATTTT CASAPMEGLGTQPQHF
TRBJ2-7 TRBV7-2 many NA TGTGCCAGCAGGACAGACTCCGCTTCTACCGAGCAGTACTTC CASRTDSASTEQYF
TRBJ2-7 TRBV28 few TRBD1 TGTGCCAGCAGTTATACCGGGACAGCCTACGAGCAGTACTTC CASSYTGTAYEQYF
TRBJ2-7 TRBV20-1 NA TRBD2 TGCAGTGCGGAGCGGGAGGGGTCCTACGAGCAGTACTTC CSAEREGSYEQYF
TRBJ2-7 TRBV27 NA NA TGTGCCAGCAGTCCCAGCCAGGGACCCTACGAGCAGTACTTC CASSPSQGPYEQYF
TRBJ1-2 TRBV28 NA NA TGTGCCAGCAGCGTGGCAGTACTCTATGGCTACACCTTC CASSVAVLYGYTF